Given below is one TCR beta chain in context. The sample comes from a study of blood T cell repertoires in COVID-19. Libraries were prepared by immunoSEQ multiplex PCR; TCRdb keeps only in-frame clonotypes and omits some of them. The sample holds roughly 150,000 clones, 85% to 90% seen once. J was trimmed by 3 bases and V by 7 bases; bases with no gene match: 7. CDR1 is SQVTM and CDR2 is ANQGSEA in the germline V gene. This CDR3 is 13 amino acids long. The genes are TRBV29-1 and TRBJ2-7; 9 nucleotides agree with TRBD1. The receptor was derived from a woman in her fifties or sixties with active COVID-19. Sequenced sample: peripheral blood. In DNA form, the CDR3 reads TGCAGCGCACAGGACAGGGGAAGCTACGAGCAGTACTTC. It is translated as CSAQDRGSYEQYF.